This is a list of T cell receptor beta chains from one sample in a study of a mutant IDH1 vaccine in newly diagnosed glioma. The method was immunoSEQ multiplex PCR; TCRdb's version includes in-frame clones alone and lacks a portion of them. This sample has roughly 32,000 clones, with around nine tenths found just once. Antigens of these TCRs are unknown. The sequencing here drew on PBMCs, taken from a glioma patient whose treatment included an IDH1 peptide vaccine. These receptors came from a woman aged 30 to 39 with glioma. The CDR3 runs from the conserved cysteine through the conserved F or W. Fields, in order: CDR3 DNA, CDR3 protein, clone size, V gene, J gene, D gene. D genes are given only for firm matches. Size values are once, few and many counts, or a class for expanded clones, and some rows have none.

DNA: TGTGCCAGCAAGGGCGAGCAGTACTTC; CDR3: CASKGEQYF; size: NA; V: TRBV5-8; J: TRBJ2-7; D: NA
DNA: TGTGCCAGCAGTCCGGGACAGAATAACTATGGCTACACCTTC; CDR3: CASSPGQNNYGYTF; size: NA; V: TRBV5-5; J: TRBJ1-2; D: TRBD1
DNA: TGCGCCAGCAGCTTAGACGACAGGTACGAGCAGTACTTC; CDR3: CASSLDDRYEQYF; size: few; V: TRBV5-1; J: TRBJ2-7; D: NA
DNA: TGTGCCAGCAGTTACTCCCCAGGGAACACTGAAGCTTTCTTT; CDR3: CASSYSPGNTEAFF; size: NA; V: TRBV6-5; J: TRBJ1-1; D: NA
DNA: TGTGCCAGCAGGGGTGGCCCCCAGCCCCAGCATTTT; CDR3: CASRGGPQPQHF; size: NA; V: TRBV6-6; J: TRBJ1-5; D: NA
DNA: TGTGCCAGCAGTAATGACAGATACAGGACTATAAGTCTCTCCGAAGCTTTCTTT; CDR3: CASSNDRYRTISLSEAFF; size: NA; V: TRBV7-6; J: TRBJ1-1; D: NA
DNA: TGTGCCAGCATCCGGGGTGGGAATCAGGGCTACACCTTC; CDR3: CASIRGGNQGYTF; size: NA; V: TRBV5-6; J: TRBJ1-2; D: NA
DNA: TGTGCCATCACCCCGACACTCTCCTACGAGCAGTACTTC; CDR3: CAITPTLSYEQYF; size: NA; V: TRBV10-3; J: TRBJ2-7; D: NA
DNA: TGTGCCAGCTCTAGCACAGATACGCAGTATTTT; CDR3: CASSSTDTQYF; size: NA; V: TRBV18; J: TRBJ2-3; D: NA
DNA: TGCAGCGTAAGGACAGGGGATGTTGGTGGCTACACCTTC; CDR3: CSVRTGDVGGYTF; size: NA; V: TRBV29-1; J: TRBJ1-2; D: TRBD1
DNA: TGTGCCAGCAGCTTAGGGGGGTGGAATGGCTACACCTTC; CDR3: CASSLGGWNGYTF; size: NA; V: TRBV7-6; J: TRBJ1-2; D: NA
DNA: TGCGCCAGCAGCCGTCTCCCGACAGGGGGGACTGAAGCTTTCTTT; CDR3: CASSRLPTGGTEAFF; size: once; V: TRBV5-1; J: TRBJ1-1; D: TRBD1
DNA: TGTGCCAGCAGCCCCTCGAGGGATCAGCCCCAGCATTTT; CDR3: CASSPSRDQPQHF; size: NA; V: TRBV7-2; J: TRBJ1-5; D: NA
DNA: TGCACCAACTGGGACAGGGCCTCCTCCTACGAGCAGTACTTC; CDR3: CTNWDRASSYEQYF; size: NA; V: TRBV1; J: TRBJ2-7; D: NA
DNA: TGTGCCAGCAGCTTACTGGGAATGGTAAACACCATATATTTT; CDR3: CASSLLGMVNTIYF; size: NA; V: TRBV7-2; J: TRBJ1-3; D: NA
DNA: TGCGCCAGCAGCCAAGACAACCCCTCCGGGGAGCTGTTTTTT; CDR3: CASSQDNPSGELFF; size: NA; V: TRBV4-1; J: TRBJ2-2; D: NA
DNA: TGTGCCAGCAGTGAATTGGGTGGGGGGCATAGCACAGATACGCAGTATTTT; CDR3: CASSELGGGHSTDTQYF; size: NA; V: TRBV2; J: TRBJ2-3; D: NA
DNA: TGTGCCAGCAGCGTAAATCGAGGCGGGGGCCTCACCGGGGAGCTGTTTTTT; CDR3: CASSVNRGGGLTGELFF; size: NA; V: TRBV5-4; J: TRBJ2-2; D: NA
DNA: TGTGCCAGTAGTATAGTTATTCAGGGTTACTCTGGAAACACCATATATTTT; CDR3: CASSIVIQGYSGNTIYF; size: NA; V: TRBV19; J: TRBJ1-3; D: NA
DNA: TGTGCCAGCAGCGGGGTGGCCGATCGTCGGCCCCAGCATTTT; CDR3: CASSGVADRRPQHF; size: NA; V: TRBV5-6; J: TRBJ1-5; D: NA
DNA: TGTGCCATCAGGGAGCCGGGGGTCAACTATGGCTACACCTTC; CDR3: CAIREPGVNYGYTF; size: NA; V: TRBV10-3; J: TRBJ1-2; D: NA
DNA: TGCGCCAGCAGTGACCCCGACCAGCGGGGGTTCGAGGGGGAGCTGTTTTTT; CDR3: CASSDPDQRGFEGELFF; size: NA; V: TRBV10-2; J: TRBJ2-2; D: TRBD2
DNA: TGTGCCAGCTCACCACCAGTGGCGGGTGGCTACACCTTC; CDR3: CASSPPVAGGYTF; size: few; V: TRBV18; J: TRBJ1-2; D: NA
DNA: TGCGCCAGCAGCCCATCGGACAGTGGACCCTCCTACGAGCAGTACTTC; CDR3: CASSPSDSGPSYEQYF; size: NA; V: TRBV5-1; J: TRBJ2-7; D: NA
DNA: TGTGCCAGCTCGTACGGGACTCCCGGCACCGGGGAGCTGTTTTTT; CDR3: CASSYGTPGTGELFF; size: NA; V: TRBV18; J: TRBJ2-2; D: NA
DNA: TGTGCCAGCACCCTTGGGGGTACGGTGGGTACGCAGTATTTT; CDR3: CASTLGGTVGTQYF; size: NA; V: TRBV5-4; J: TRBJ2-3; D: NA
DNA: TGTGCCAGCAGTTCGGACCGGACAGGACCGAACACTGAAGCTTTCTTT; CDR3: CASSSDRTGPNTEAFF; size: NA; V: TRBV21-1; J: TRBJ1-1; D: NA
DNA: TGCAGCGTTGACGACAGGCGAGGGGGCTCTGGGGCCAACGTCCTGACTTTC; CDR3: CSVDDRRGGSGANVLTF; size: NA; V: TRBV29-1; J: TRBJ2-6; D: NA
DNA: TGTGCCAGCAGCTTAGGGTCTGTGGACAGCAATCAGCCCCAGCATTTT; CDR3: CASSLGSVDSNQPQHF; size: few; V: TRBV7-8; J: TRBJ1-5; D: NA
DNA: TGTGCCTGGGAGTTGGGGAATGAGCAGTTCTTC; CDR3: CAWELGNEQFF; size: NA; V: TRBV30; J: TRBJ2-1; D: NA
DNA: TGCGCCAGCAGCCAAGATGTAAGGACTGCCGAGGCTTTCTTT; CDR3: CASSQDVRTAEAFF; size: NA; V: TRBV4-3; J: TRBJ1-1; D: NA
DNA: TGTGCCAGCAGTTACACCCGGGACTATGGCTACACCTTC; CDR3: CASSYTRDYGYTF; size: NA; V: TRBV6-5; J: TRBJ1-2; D: NA
DNA: TGTGCCAGCAAGGAAGAACTAGCGTACGAGCAGTACTTC; CDR3: CASKEELAYEQYF; size: NA; V: TRBV2; J: TRBJ2-7; D: TRBD2
DNA: TGTGCCAGCCTCTCGAGGGCAACTAATGAAAAACTGTTTTTT; CDR3: CASLSRATNEKLFF; size: NA; V: TRBV5-6; J: TRBJ1-4; D: NA
DNA: TGTGCCAGCAGACGCACAGGGGATCAGCCCCAGCATTTT; CDR3: CASRRTGDQPQHF; size: NA; V: TRBV27; J: TRBJ1-5; D: TRBD1
DNA: TGCAGCGCTAGGGACCGATCAGTATCTAGCACAGATACGCAGTATTTT; CDR3: CSARDRSVSSTDTQYF; size: NA; V: TRBV29-1; J: TRBJ2-3; D: NA
DNA: TGTGCCAGCAGCGACCAGTTTAGCGTTTCCGAGCAGTACTTC; CDR3: CASSDQFSVSEQYF; size: NA; V: TRBV13; J: TRBJ2-7; D: NA
DNA: TGCGCTGTGGGGTCCCAGGGAACTAATGAAAAACTGTTTTTT; CDR3: CAVGSQGTNEKLFF; size: medium-sized; V: TRBV29-1; J: TRBJ1-4; D: NA
DNA: TGTGCCAGCAGCTCCCTACCCGGCCCCTTGGGTGAGCAGTACTTC; CDR3: CASSSLPGPLGEQYF; size: NA; V: TRBV5-4; J: TRBJ2-7; D: NA
DNA: TGTGCCAGCGGCACAGGGGACTACACCGGGGAGCTGTTTTTT; CDR3: CASGTGDYTGELFF; size: NA; V: TRBV6-5; J: TRBJ2-2; D: NA